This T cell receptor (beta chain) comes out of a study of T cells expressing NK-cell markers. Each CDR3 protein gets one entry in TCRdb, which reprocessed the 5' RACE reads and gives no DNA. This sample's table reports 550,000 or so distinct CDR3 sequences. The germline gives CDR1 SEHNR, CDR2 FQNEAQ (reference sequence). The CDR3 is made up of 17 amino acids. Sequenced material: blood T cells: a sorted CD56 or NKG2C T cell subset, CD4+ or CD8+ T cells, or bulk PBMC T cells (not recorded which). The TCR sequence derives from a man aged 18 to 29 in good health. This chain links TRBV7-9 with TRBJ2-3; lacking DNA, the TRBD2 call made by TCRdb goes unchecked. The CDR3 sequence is CASSLLAGGPVADTQYF.